Included here is one T cell receptor (beta chain) sequence, with context. Clones were sequenced by immunoSEQ multiplex PCR, and TCRdb holds only the in-frame ones, with some missing. Of 200,000 or so clones listed, around 86% are singletons. These data belong to a study of cytomegalovirus exposure and HLA in healthy donors. Germline CDR1 is SQVTM and CDR2 is ANQGSEA. The CDR3 consists of 15 residues. J gave up 12 bases and V 1 base, and 10 bases lay outside the gene matches. Separation from the 666-subject first cohort characterized the 120-subject validation cohort, to which the donors belonged. V usage is TRBV29-1 and J usage is TRBJ2-1; 12 nucleotides align to TRBD2. Sequenced material: PBMCs. The sequence came from a woman aged 18 to 35 in good health and CMV-seropositive. The CDR3 nucleotides are TGCAGCGTTGAAGGGACTAGCGGGAATCTCAGGGGGCAGTTCTTC. Amino acids: CSVEGTSGNLRGQFF.